Listed below are T cell receptor beta chains from one sample, sequenced in a study of response to subunit inactivated influenza vaccine. TCRdb passed the RT-PCR reads through MiXCR, listing each CDR3 protein once. Of fewer than 250,000 distinct CDR3 sequences detected, roughly an eighth appear once; the ten largest clones hold roughly 26%. The specimen was CD8+ T cells sorted from PBMCs, collected approximately 5 days after vaccination. The receptor source for this set is a man aged 50-60 years who received an inactivated influenza vaccine. The CDR3 runs from the conserved cysteine through the conserved F or W. The D gene is left open where the match is weak. A clone size is listed for some rows: how often the clone was seen (once, few, many), or a class if it is expanded.

J: TRBJ1-1
D: .
V: TRBV7-9
size: .
CDR3: CASSLGPSEAFF
DNA: TGTGCCAGCAGCTTGGGGCCCAGTGAAGCTTTCTTT

J: TRBJ2-1
D: TRBD2
V: TRBV7-2
size: .
CDR3: CASSSGGANEQFF
DNA: TGTGCCAGCAGCTCGGGAGGGGCCAATGAGCAGTTCTTC

J: TRBJ2-7
D: .
V: TRBV10-3
size: few
CDR3: CAISESKSSYEQYF
DNA: TGTGCCATCAGTGAGTCAAAGAGCTCCTACGAGCAGTACTTC

J: TRBJ2-2
D: .
V: TRBV4-1
size: many
CDR3: CASREPPGELFF
DNA: TGCGCCAGCAGAGAACCCCCCGGGGAGCTGTTTTTT

J: TRBJ1-2
D: TRBD1
V: TRBV29-1
size: few
CDR3: CSVGTGSYGYTF
DNA: TGCAGCGTTGGGACAGGGAGCTATGGCTACACCTTC

J: TRBJ1-5
D: TRBD1
V: TRBV20-1
size: .
CDR3: CSARHPGTGVQPQHF
DNA: TGCAGTGCTAGACACCCCGGGACAGGGGTTCAGCCCCAGCATTTT

J: TRBJ2-2
D: .
V: TRBV20-1
size: few
CDR3: CSANNAGSSQGSAGELFF
DNA: TGCAGTGCGAATAACGCGGGGAGTTCACAGGGGAGTGCCGGGGAGCTGTTTTTT

J: TRBJ2-2
D: .
V: TRBV11-2
size: .
CDR3: CARGGADQNTGELFF
DNA: TGTGCCAGAGGGGGGGCAGACCAGAACACCGGGGAGCTGTTTTTT

J: TRBJ2-3
D: TRBD1
V: TRBV2
size: .
CDR3: CASRWDSYTDTQYF
DNA: TGTGCCAGCAGGTGGGACAGCTACACAGATACGCAGTATTTT

J: TRBJ2-3
D: .
V: TRBV7-3
size: few
CDR3: CASSPGPSGDTQYF
DNA: TGTGCCAGCAGCCCGGGGCCGTCCGGGGATACGCAGTATTTT

J: TRBJ2-5
D: .
V: TRBV11-1
size: .
CDR3: CASSLFPRTGQTQETQYF
DNA: TGTGCCAGCAGCTTATTTCCTCGGACGGGACAAACCCAAGAGACCCAGTACTTC

J: TRBJ1-1
D: .
V: TRBV24-1
size: few
CDR3: CATSGGRGSGEAFF
DNA: TGTGCCACCAGTGGTGGCAGGGGATCCGGTGAAGCTTTCTTT

J: TRBJ2-1
D: .
V: TRBV15
size: many
CDR3: CATSRERSSYNEQFF
DNA: TGTGCCACCAGCAGAGAACGAAGTTCCTACAATGAGCAGTTCTTC

J: TRBJ2-2
D: .
V: TRBV7-6
size: .
CDR3: CASSLVGGEELFF
DNA: TGTGCCAGCAGCTTAGTGGGGGGTGAGGAGCTGTTTTTT

J: TRBJ1-1
D: TRBD1
V: TRBV7-9
size: many
CDR3: CASSLAYGTGDQDMNTEAFF
DNA: TGTGCCAGCAGCTTAGCGTATGGGACAGGGGACCAAGACATGAACACTGAAGCTTTCTTT

J: TRBJ2-1
D: TRBD2
V: TRBV20-1
size: .
CDR3: CCARGLVVRMVNEQFF
DNA: TGCTGTGCTAGAGGACTAGTAGTTCGGATGGTCAATGAGCAGTTCTTC

J: TRBJ2-3
D: TRBD2
V: TRBV5-1
size: few
CDR3: CASSLVAGAPDTQYF
DNA: TGCGCCAGCAGCTTGGTAGCGGGAGCCCCAGATACGCAGTATTTT

J: TRBJ2-5
D: TRBD1
V: TRBV29-1
size: many
CDR3: CSVELPGQWKETQYF
DNA: TGCAGCGTTGAACTCCCGGGACAGTGGAAAGAGACCCAGTACTTC

J: TRBJ1-2
D: TRBD1
V: TRBV3-1
size: .
CDR3: CASSQGTGVYGYTF
DNA: TGTGCCAGCAGCCAAGGGACAGGGGTGTATGGCTACACCTTC

J: TRBJ2-3
D: TRBD2
V: TRBV20-1
size: few
CDR3: CSANSMTSGTDTQYF
DNA: TGCAGTGCGAACAGCATGACTAGCGGGACAGATACGCAGTATTTT

J: TRBJ2-5
D: .
V: TRBV11-1
size: few
CDR3: CASSLFARDLPWYILETQYF
DNA: TGTGCCAGCAGCTTGTTCGCCAGGGACTTGCCCTGGTATATTCTAGAGACCCAGTACTTC

J: TRBJ2-1
D: TRBD2
V: TRBV4-3
size: few
CDR3: CASSQVSGKYNEQFF
DNA: TGCGCCAGCAGCCAAGTAAGCGGGAAATACAATGAGCAGTTCTTC

J: TRBJ1-6
D: TRBD1
V: TRBV15
size: few
CDR3: CATRQGKSSYNSPLHF
DNA: TGTGCCACCAGACAGGGGAAAAGCTCCTATAATTCACCCCTCCACTTT

J: TRBJ2-3
D: TRBD2
V: TRBV7-2
size: few
CDR3: CASSFLFGAGGAQYF
DNA: TGTGCCAGCAGCTTCTTGTTTGGAGCGGGAGGGGCGCAGTATTTT

J: TRBJ1-1
D: .
V: TRBV3-1
size: few
CDR3: CASSQYSGLVNTEAFF
DNA: TGTGCCAGCAGCCAGTACTCCGGTCTGGTAAACACTGAAGCTTTCTTT

J: TRBJ2-5
D: TRBD2
V: TRBV28
size: .
CDR3: CASSLPGLAGDQETQYF
DNA: TGTGCCAGCAGTTTGCCGGGACTAGCGGGAGACCAAGAGACCCAGTACTTC

J: TRBJ2-3
D: .
V: TRBV7-9
size: few
CDR3: CASSSSRNRWDTQYF
DNA: TGTGCCAGCAGCAGTAGCAGGAACAGATGGGATACGCAGTATTTT

J: TRBJ2-1
D: .
V: TRBV12-3/TRBV12-4
size: many
CDR3: CASSPRTDSNEQFF
DNA: TGTGCCAGCAGTCCCCGGACAGACTCGAATGAGCAGTTCTTC

J: TRBJ2-7
D: TRBD1
V: TRBV25-1
size: .
CDR3: CASSDPDREVYEQYF
DNA: TGTGCCAGCAGTGACCCCGACAGGGAAGTCTACGAGCAGTACTTC

J: TRBJ2-1
D: .
V: TRBV24-1
size: few
CDR3: CATSVSQHNEQFF
DNA: TGTGCCACCAGTGTTAGTCAACATAATGAGCAGTTCTTC

J: TRBJ2-7
D: TRBD1
V: TRBV16
size: .
CDR3: CASSQTGVSTYEQYF
DNA: TGTGCCAGCAGCCAAACAGGGGTAAGCACCTACGAGCAGTACTTC

J: TRBJ1-1
D: .
V: TRBV23-1
size: once
CDR3: CASSLWTEAFF
DNA: TGCGCCAGCAGTCTGTGGACAGAAGCTTTCTTT

J: TRBJ2-2
D: .
V: TRBV6-1
size: .
CDR3: CASSPTGYTGELFF
DNA: TGTGCCAGCAGTCCAACAGGGTACACCGGGGAGCTGTTTTTT